Presented here are 25 T cell receptor beta chains from one specimen sequenced in a study of shared clonotypes between healthy human individuals. Sequencing used immunoSEQ multiplex PCR; TCRdb keeps in-frame clones, though not all of them. The sample records a few hundred thousand clones, around 86% being singletons. The specimen sequenced was memory CD8+ T cells sorted from blood. As for subset: CD45RO+ cells pooled with CCR7-negative TemRA cells. All receptors come from a man between 18 and 35 years old in good health.

The chain recombines TRBV27 with TRBJ2-1; 11 bases line up with TRBD2. V trimming: 6 bases; J trimming: 8 bases; junction bases outside the gene matches: 12. In germline, CDR1 is MNHEY, CDR2 SMNVEV (reference sequence). This CDR3 is built from 16 residues. CDR3 sequence reads: CASSARLAGIVDEQFF. CDR3 nucleotide sequence: TGTGCCAGCAGCGCTCGACTAGCGGGGATCGTGGATGAGCAGTTCTTC.

The chain is built from TRBV6-1 and TRBJ2-1; TRBD2 agrees at 11 bases. CDR3 length: 14 amino acids. Germline V gene data show CDR1 as MNHNS and CDR2 as SASEGT. The V segment lost 7 bases and the J segment 4 bases; nucleotides outside the gene matches: 3. CDR3 nucleotides: TGTGCCAGCACTACTAGCGGGAGATACAATGAGCAGTTCTTC. Its protein product is CASTTSGRYNEQFF.

V and J are TRBV11-3 and TRBJ2-1; 9 bases agree with TRBD2. The CDR3 length is 16 residues. Germline loops: CDR1 SGHNT, CDR2 YENEEA. The trim removed 5 bases at V and 2 bases at J, leaving 7 bases unmatched. The CDR3 sequence is CASSPGLANPYNEQFF. CDR3 coding DNA: TGTGCCAGCAGCCCAGGACTAGCGAACCCCTACAATGAGCAGTTCTTC. The variable domain in full, with the rest retrieved from reference TRBV11-3 and TRBJ2-1, is EAGVVQSPRYKIIEKKQPVAFWCNPISGHNTLYWYLQNLGQGPELLIRYENEEAVDDSQLPKDRFSAERLKGVDSTLKIQPAELGDSAVYLCASSPGLANPYNEQFFGPGTRLTVL.

V is TRBV28 and J is TRBJ2-7; D could derive from TRBD1 or TRBD2 (5 bases each). Trimming removed 2 bases at V and 1 base at J, with 12 bases between. The CDR3 runs to 15 residues. Germline assignment: CDR1 MDHEN and CDR2 SYDVKM. CDR3 in DNA: TGTGCCAGCAGTTTAGATGGGGGTGGGTCCTACGAGCAGTACTTC. Translated, it gives CASSLDGGGSYEQYF.

This rearrangement joins TRBV7-9 to TRBJ2-3; 7 bases line up with TRBD2. The V gene end was trimmed by 5 bases and the J gene end by 0 bases; junction bases not matched to a gene: 8. CDR3 length: 16 residues. Germline CDR1 reads SEHNR; CDR2 reads FQNEAQ (reference sequence). For the CDR3, the DNA is TGTGCCAGCAGCCCACGGCTAGCGGAGAGCACAGATACGCAGTATTTT. It specifies CASSPRLAESTDTQYF.

This sequence joins TRBV2 and TRBJ2-1; no clear D. This CDR3 comprises 15 residues. Germline V gene data show CDR1 as SNHLY and CDR2 as FYNNEI. Trimming removed 4 bases at V and 0 bases at J, with 10 bases between. The CDR3 spells CASSGVASSYNEQFF. In DNA, the CDR3 is TGTGCCAGCAGTGGGGTAGCCAGCTCCTACAATGAGCAGTTCTTC.

The chain has TRBV9 and TRBJ2-3; 11 bases agree with TRBD1. V was clipped by 3 bases and J by 4 bases; unmatched bases: 13. The CDR3 runs to 18 residues. Germline CDR1 reads SGDLS; CDR2 reads YYNGEE. CDR3 region: CASSGRAPDRGRADTQYF. In nucleotides, the CDR3 is TGTGCCAGCAGCGGGCGCGCGCCGGACAGGGGGCGAGCAGATACGCAGTATTTT. Looking up the rest from reference TRBV9 and TRBJ2-3 gives the full variable domain: DSGVTQTPKHLITATGQRVTLRCSPRSGDLSVYWYQQSLDQGLQFLIQYYNGEERAKGNILERFSAQQFPDLHSELNLSSLELGDSALYFCASSGRAPDRGRADTQYFGPGTRLTVL.

The chain joins TRBV28 to TRBJ1-1; maybe TRBD1 (5 bases). Germline values: CDR1 MDHEN, CDR2 SYDVKM. CDR3 length: 15 residues. The ends were cut back, 3 bases at V and 1 base at J, with 12 bases in the middle. The CDR3 protein is CASSFTPGTNTEAFF. DNA of the CDR3: TGTGCCAGCAGTTTTACCCCAGGGACGAACACTGAAGCTTTCTTT.

V gene TRBV5-1 combines with J gene TRBJ2-3; D possibly matches TRBD1 or TRBD2 (5 bases each). V was clipped by 2 bases and J by 2 bases, with 15 bases between them. The CDR3 loop spans 16 amino acids. Per germline, CDR1 SGHRS and CDR2 YFSETQ. The CDR3 here is CASSFLNGAHTDTQYF. In DNA, the CDR3 is TGCGCCAGCAGCTTTTTGAACGGGGCCCACACAGATACGCAGTATTTT. The full variable domain, with the rest looked up from reference TRBV5-1 and TRBJ2-3, is KAGVTQTPRYLIKTRGQQVTLSCSPISGHRSVSWYQQTPGQGLQFLFEYFSETQRNKGNFPGRFSGRQFSNSRSEMNVSTLELGDSALYLCASSFLNGAHTDTQYFGPGTRLTVL.

The chain joins TRBV7-2 to TRBJ2-7; TRBD2 might be the D (5 bases). Germline V gene lookup returns CDR1 SGHTA and CDR2 FQGNSA. Trimming pared 5 bases from V and 5 bases from J, leaving 19 bases between. This CDR3 region has 15 residues. This CDR3 reads CASSLRTVGLDEQYF. The CDR3 nucleotides read TGTGCCAGCAGCCTTAGGACTGTCGGCCTTGACGAGCAGTACTTC.

This rearrangement joins TRBV6-5 to TRBJ2-1, with 13 bases that match TRBD2. With V trimmed by 9 bases and J by 8 bases, 4 bases remained unmatched. The CDR3 has 13 amino acids. The germline gives CDR1 MNHEY, CDR2 SVGAGI. The CDR3 region has the DNA TGTGCCAGTACTAGCGGGGGGGCCTATGAGCAGTTCTTC. Translation gives CASTSGGAYEQFF.

The V gene is TRBV4-1, the J gene TRBJ1-6; TRBD1 is a possible D gene (6 bases). The CDR3 runs 16 residues. V was clipped by 0 bases and J by 9 bases, with 15 bases between them. The germline V gene has CDR1 MGHRA and CDR2 YSYEKL. CDR3 coding DNA: TGCGCCAGCAGCCAAGATCGGGTCACAGGGAGTTCACCCCTCCACTTT. Protein sequence: CASSQDRVTGSSPLHF.

This rearrangement joins TRBV6-5 to TRBJ1-4; no reliable D call. Trimming left V 2 bases short and J 4 bases short, with 11 bases between. The V gene's germline CDR1 is MNHEY and CDR2 SVGAGI. This CDR3 is built from 15 residues. CDR3 nucleotides: TGTGCCAGCAGTTACGAGGCCCAGAATAATGAAAAACTGTTTTTT. It specifies CASSYEAQNNEKLFF.

This chain uses TRBV13 with TRBJ1-4; D gene uncertain. V was cut by 8 bases and J by 4 bases, with 11 bases left in between. CDR3 length: 13 amino acids. The germline V gene encodes CDR1 PRHDT and CDR2 FYEKMQ (reference sequence). The CDR3 DNA sequence: TGTGCCAGCCAACCCGGTAATAATGAAAAACTGTTTTTT. Amino acid sequence: CASQPGNNEKLFF.

The chain links TRBV6-4 to TRBJ2-3; D perhaps matches TRBD2 (5 bases). The ends were cut back, 2 bases at V and 2 bases at J, with 11 bases in the middle. Germline V gene sequence: CDR1 MRHNA, CDR2 SNTAGT. The CDR3 length is 15 residues. The CDR3 reads CASSDGLLSTDTQYF. For the CDR3, the DNA is TGTGCCAGCAGTGACGGACTCTTATCCACAGATACGCAGTATTTT.

The chain is built from TRBV27 and TRBJ2-1; 10 bases line up with TRBD2. V gave up 5 bases and J gave up 8 bases; unmatched junction bases: 9. Germline V lookup: CDR1 MNHEY, CDR2 SMNVEV (reference sequence). CDR3 length equals 15 residues. CDR3 region: CASSEGTSVVDEQFF. The CDR3 DNA reads TGTGCCAGCAGTGAGGGGACTAGCGTCGTTGATGAGCAGTTCTTC.

V and J are TRBV5-1 and TRBJ1-1, with 7 bases identical to TRBD1. Trimming took 5 bases from V and 7 from J; bases not matched to a gene: 14. Germline V gene sequence: CDR1 SGHRS, CDR2 YFSETQ. There are 15 residues in the CDR3. CDR3 in amino acids: CASRSFGPQGYEAFF. CDR3 DNA: TGCGCCAGCAGGAGTTTCGGTCCACAGGGGTATGAAGCTTTCTTT. Using reference TRBV5-1 and TRBJ1-1 for the parts outside the CDR3, the full variable domain is KAGVTQTPRYLIKTRGQQVTLSCSPISGHRSVSWYQQTPGQGLQFLFEYFSETQRNKGNFPGRFSGRQFSNSRSEMNVSTLELGDSALYLCASRSFGPQGYEAFFGQGTRLTVV.

The V gene is TRBV7-9, the J gene TRBJ2-1; D possibly uses TRBD1 or TRBD2 (5 bases each). CDR3 length: 16 residues. Germline-derived CDR1 and CDR2 are SEHNR and FQNEAQ (reference sequence). Trimming cost V 5 bases and J 7 bases, with 21 bases left between them. This chain's CDR3 is CASSPAGGSLKNEQFF. The CDR3 bases are TGTGCCAGCAGCCCCGCTGGGGGTAGCCTAAAAAATGAGCAGTTCTTC.

This clone was detected only once. This chain uses TRBV7-6 with TRBJ2-7; the match to TRBD2 covers 7 bases. CDR3 size: 16 residues. V trimming: 5 bases; J trimming: 0 bases; junction bases outside the gene matches: 10. CDR1 and CDR2 (germline): SGHVS, FNYEAQ. The CDR3 is CASSPSSGNSSYEQYF. The CDR3 DNA follows: TGTGCCAGCAGCCCGTCTAGCGGTAATAGCTCCTACGAGCAGTACTTC.

On this clone: Germline is not matched at one junction end, which may reflect a read error. This rearrangement joins TRBV7-7 to TRBJ2-7, with 8 bases identical to TRBD1. The CDR3 consists of 13 residues. Germline V gene lookup returns CDR1 SSHAT and CDR2 FNYEAQ (reference sequence). The CDR3: CASSPDRGYEQYF. CDR3 sequence (DNA): TGTGCTAGCAGCCCTGACAGGGGCTACGAGCAGTACTTC.

V usage is TRBV2 and J usage is TRBJ1-1; D remains ambiguous. Per germline, CDR1 SNHLY and CDR2 FYNNEI. V was cut by 2 bases and J by 5 bases, with 12 bases left in between. The CDR3 consists of 14 residues. This CDR3 reads CASSELTAGTEAFF. The CDR3 DNA is TGTGCCAGCAGTGAATTAACAGCGGGAACTGAAGCTTTCTTT.

This chain links TRBV9 with TRBJ2-2, with 8 positions matching TRBD2. The CDR3 has 15 residues. V lost 3 bases to trimming and J lost 3 bases; unmatched junction nucleotides: 4. Germline V gene lookup returns CDR1 SGDLS and CDR2 YYNGEE. The CDR3 reads CASSDGTRYTGELFF. The CDR3, as DNA: TGTGCCAGCAGCGATGGGACTAGGTACACCGGGGAGCTGTTTTTT.

The chain carries TRBV9 and TRBJ2-7; D not certain. Trimming took 5 bases from V and 3 from J, leaving 6 bases between them. Germline V CDR1 and CDR2: SGDLS, YYNGEE. This CDR3 contains 11 residues. DNA of the CDR3: TGTGCCAGCAGAAGCAACTACGAGCAGTACTTC. It codes for CASRSNYEQYF.

The chain uses TRBV7-9 and TRBJ1-4; 7 nucleotides agree with TRBD1. V shed 5 bases and J 0 bases; nucleotides not matched to a gene: 6. Germline CDR1 reads SEHNR; CDR2 reads FQNEAQ (reference sequence). This CDR3 comprises 16 residues. As DNA, the CDR3 is TGTGCCAGCAGCGCACCCGACAGGGCAACTAATGAAAAACTGTTTTTT. Translation: CASSAPDRATNEKLFF.

The chain recombines TRBV9 with TRBJ1-1; maybe TRBD1 (6 bases). Germline V gene lookup returns CDR1 SGDLS and CDR2 YYNGEE. The ends were cut back, 3 bases at V and 1 base at J, with 10 bases in the middle. The CDR3 extends over 14 amino acids. The DNA of the CDR3 is TGTGCCAGCAGCGATACAGGGAGGAACACTGAAGCTTTCTTT. This translates into CASSDTGRNTEAFF.